This T cell receptor beta chain was documented in a study of CD8 T cells in ankylosing spondylitis. Findings of the study overall: Among TCR beta sequences, a motif of roughly 8 highly homologous variants appeared characteristic of ankylosing spondylitis blood. From matched ankylosing spondylitis synovial fluid, disease-linked clones were reportedly recovered at significantly enriched levels. Disease-linked clones bore a CD8+ phenotype and were relatively rare in peripheral blood. In synovial fluid and blood from reactive arthritis, some motif variants were previously reported.

This clonotype was counted a few times. Its antigen is not identified. Generation of TCR beta libraries employed quantitative 5'-RACE incorporating molecular barcodes. Via MiXCR, TCRdb re-called the 5' RACE reads, giving one row per CDR3 protein. Found here are roughly 300,000 distinct CDR3 sequences, 6.5% to 10% of them singletons; the top ten hold 13% to 15%. Trimming cost V 0 bases and J 9 bases; bases outside gene matches: 13. CDR3 length: 15 residues. Looked up from germline, CDR1 is DFQATT and CDR2 is SNEGSKA (reference sequence). The sequence was collected from a male donor with ankylosing spondylitis. The chain has TRBV20-1 and TRBJ2-5, with 7 nucleotides matching TRBD2. The source material was blood, either unsorted or a sorted T cell fraction (not recorded which). The chain's CDR3 is CSARDQREGLRAQYF. Written as DNA, the CDR3 is TGCAGTGCTAGAGATCAGAGGGAGGGATTGAGGGCCCAGTACTTC.